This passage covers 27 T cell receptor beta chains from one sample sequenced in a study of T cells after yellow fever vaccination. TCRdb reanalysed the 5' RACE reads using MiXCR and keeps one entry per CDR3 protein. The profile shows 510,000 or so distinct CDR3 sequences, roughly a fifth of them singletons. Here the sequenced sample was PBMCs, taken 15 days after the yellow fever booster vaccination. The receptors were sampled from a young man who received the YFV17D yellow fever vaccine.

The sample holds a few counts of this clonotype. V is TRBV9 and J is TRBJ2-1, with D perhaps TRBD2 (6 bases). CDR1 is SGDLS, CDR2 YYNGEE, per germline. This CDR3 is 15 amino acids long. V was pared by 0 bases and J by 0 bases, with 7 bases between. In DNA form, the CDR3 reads TGTGCCAGCAGCGTAGGACTAGGCTCCTACAATGAGCAGTTCTTC. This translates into CASSVGLGSYNEQFF.

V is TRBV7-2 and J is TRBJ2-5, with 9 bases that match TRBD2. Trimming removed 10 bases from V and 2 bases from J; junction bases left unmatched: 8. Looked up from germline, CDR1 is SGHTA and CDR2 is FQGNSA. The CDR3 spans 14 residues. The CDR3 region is CATRMTSGQETQYF. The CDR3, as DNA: TGTGCCACCAGGATGACTAGCGGACAAGAGACCCAGTACTTC.

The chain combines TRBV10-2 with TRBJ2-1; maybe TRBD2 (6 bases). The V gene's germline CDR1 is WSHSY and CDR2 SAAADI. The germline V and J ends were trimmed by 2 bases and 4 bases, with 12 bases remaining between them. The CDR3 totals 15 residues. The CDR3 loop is CASSELGGAYNEQFF. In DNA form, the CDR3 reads TGCGCCAGCAGTGAGCTGGGCGGGGCATACAATGAGCAGTTCTTC.

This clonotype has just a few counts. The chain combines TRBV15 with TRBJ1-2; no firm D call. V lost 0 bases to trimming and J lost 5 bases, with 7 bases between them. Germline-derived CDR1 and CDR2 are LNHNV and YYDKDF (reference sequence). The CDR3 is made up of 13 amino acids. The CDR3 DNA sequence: TGTGCCACCAGCAGAGATCTTACGTATGGCTACACCTTC. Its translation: CATSRDLTYGYTF.

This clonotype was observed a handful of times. The chain's CDR3 is CSVEDVYEQYF. The CDR3 bases are TGCAGCGTTGAAGATGTCTACGAGCAGTACTTC. This chain links TRBV29-1 with TRBJ2-7; D is unclear. Deletions cut 0 bases from V and 3 bases from J, with 3 bases between. Looked up from germline, CDR1 is SQVTM and CDR2 is ANQGSEA. This CDR3 has 11 amino acids.

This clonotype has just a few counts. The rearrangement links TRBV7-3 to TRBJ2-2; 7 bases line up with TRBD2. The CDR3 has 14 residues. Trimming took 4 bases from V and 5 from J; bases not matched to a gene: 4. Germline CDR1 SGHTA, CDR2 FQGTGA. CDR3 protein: CASSSGTTTGELFF. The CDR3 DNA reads TGTGCCAGCAGCTCAGGGACTACAACCGGGGAGCTGTTTTTT.

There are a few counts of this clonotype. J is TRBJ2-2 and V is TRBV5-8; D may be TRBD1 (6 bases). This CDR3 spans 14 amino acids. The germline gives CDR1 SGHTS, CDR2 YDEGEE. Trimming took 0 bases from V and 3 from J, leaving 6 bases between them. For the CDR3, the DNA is TGTGCCAGCAGCTTGGAGGGGGACACCGGGGAGCTGTTTTTT. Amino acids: CASSLEGDTGELFF.

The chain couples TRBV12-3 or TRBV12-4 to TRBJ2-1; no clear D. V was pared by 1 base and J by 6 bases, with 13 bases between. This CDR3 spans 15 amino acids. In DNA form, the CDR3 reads TGTGCCAGCAGTTTAGGCGCCTTTGTCGGCAATGAGCAGTTCTTC. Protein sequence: CASSLGAFVGNEQFF.

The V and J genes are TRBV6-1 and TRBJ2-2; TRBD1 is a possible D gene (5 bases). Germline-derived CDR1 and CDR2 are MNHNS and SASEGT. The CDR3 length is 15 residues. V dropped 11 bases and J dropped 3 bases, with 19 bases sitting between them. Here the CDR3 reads CAQGVLERDTGELFF. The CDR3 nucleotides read TGTGCCCAAGGGGTGTTAGAAAGGGACACCGGGGAGCTGTTTTTT.

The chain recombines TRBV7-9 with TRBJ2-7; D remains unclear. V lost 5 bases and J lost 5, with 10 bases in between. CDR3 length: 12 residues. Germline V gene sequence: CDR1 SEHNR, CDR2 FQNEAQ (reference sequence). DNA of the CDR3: TGTGCCAGCAGCCCTCGGTGGGACGAGCAGTACTTC. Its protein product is CASSPRWDEQYF. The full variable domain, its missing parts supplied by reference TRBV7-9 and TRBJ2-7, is DTGVSQNPRHKITKRGQNVTFRCDPISEHNRLYWYRQTLGQGPEFLTYFQNEAQLEKSRLLSDRFSAERPKGSFSTLEIQRTEQGDSAMYLCASSPRWDEQYFGPGTRLTVT.

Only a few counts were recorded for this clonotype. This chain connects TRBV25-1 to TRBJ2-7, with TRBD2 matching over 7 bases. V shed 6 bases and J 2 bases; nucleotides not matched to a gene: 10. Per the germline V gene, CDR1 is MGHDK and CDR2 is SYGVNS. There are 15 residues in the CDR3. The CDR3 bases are TGTGCCAGCAGCCCGGGAGGAGGCAGAACCTACGAGCAGTACTTC. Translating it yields CASSPGGGRTYEQYF.

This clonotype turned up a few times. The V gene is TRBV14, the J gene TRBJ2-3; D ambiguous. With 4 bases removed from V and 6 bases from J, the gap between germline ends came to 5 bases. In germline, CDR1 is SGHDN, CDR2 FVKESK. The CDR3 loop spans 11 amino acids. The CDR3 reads CASSRMDTQYF. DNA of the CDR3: TGTGCCAGCAGCCGTATGGATACGCAGTATTTT. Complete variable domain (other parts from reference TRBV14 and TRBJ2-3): EAGVTQFPSHSVIEKGQTVTLRCDPISGHDNLYWYRRVMGKEIKFLLHFVKESKQDESGMPNNRFLAERTGGTYSTLKVQPAELEDSGVYFCASSRMDTQYFGPGTRLTVL.

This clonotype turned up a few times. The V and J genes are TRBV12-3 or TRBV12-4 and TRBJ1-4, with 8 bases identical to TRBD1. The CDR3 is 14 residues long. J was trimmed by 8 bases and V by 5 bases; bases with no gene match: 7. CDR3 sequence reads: CASSGAGGREKLFF. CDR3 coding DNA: TGTGCCAGCAGTGGCGCAGGGGGCAGAGAAAAACTGTTTTTT.

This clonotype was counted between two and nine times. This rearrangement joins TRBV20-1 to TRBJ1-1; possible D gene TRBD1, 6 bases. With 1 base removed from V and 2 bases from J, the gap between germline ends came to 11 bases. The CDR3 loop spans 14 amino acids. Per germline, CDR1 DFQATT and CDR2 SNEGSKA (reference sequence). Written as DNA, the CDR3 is TGCAGTGCTAGAGGGGGGGGGCTAAACACTGAAGCTTTCTTT. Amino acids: CSARGGGLNTEAFF.

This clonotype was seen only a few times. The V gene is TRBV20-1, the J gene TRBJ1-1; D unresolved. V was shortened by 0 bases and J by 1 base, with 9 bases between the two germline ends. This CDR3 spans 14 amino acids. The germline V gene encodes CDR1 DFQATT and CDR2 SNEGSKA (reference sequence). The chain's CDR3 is CSAREGSENTEAFF. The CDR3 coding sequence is TGCAGTGCTAGAGAGGGCAGCGAGAACACTGAAGCTTTCTTT.

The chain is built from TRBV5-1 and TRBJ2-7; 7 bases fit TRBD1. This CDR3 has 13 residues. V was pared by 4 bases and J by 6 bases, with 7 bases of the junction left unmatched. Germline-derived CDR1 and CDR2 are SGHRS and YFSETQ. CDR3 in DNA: TGCGCCAGCAGCGACAGACAGGGAACCGAGCAGTACTTC. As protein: CASSDRQGTEQYF.

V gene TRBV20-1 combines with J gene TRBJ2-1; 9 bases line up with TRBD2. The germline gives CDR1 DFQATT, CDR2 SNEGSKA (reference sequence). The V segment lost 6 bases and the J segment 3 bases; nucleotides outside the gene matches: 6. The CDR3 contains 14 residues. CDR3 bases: TGCAGTGCCCCGGGACTAGCCAACTACAATGAGCAGTTCTTC. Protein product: CSAPGLANYNEQFF.

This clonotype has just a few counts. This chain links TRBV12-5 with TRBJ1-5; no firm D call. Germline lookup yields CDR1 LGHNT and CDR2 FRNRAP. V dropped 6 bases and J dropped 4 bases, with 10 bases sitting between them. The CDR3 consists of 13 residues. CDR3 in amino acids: CASGYTENQPQHF. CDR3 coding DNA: TGTGCTAGTGGGTATACAGAGAATCAGCCCCAGCATTTT.

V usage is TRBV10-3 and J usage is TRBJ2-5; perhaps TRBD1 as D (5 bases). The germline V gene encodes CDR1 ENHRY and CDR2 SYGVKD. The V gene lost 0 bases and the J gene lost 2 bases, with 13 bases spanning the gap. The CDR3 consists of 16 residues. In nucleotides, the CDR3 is TGTGCCATCAGTGAGTCTACCAATACAGGTCAAGAGACCCAGTACTTC. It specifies CAISESTNTGQETQYF.

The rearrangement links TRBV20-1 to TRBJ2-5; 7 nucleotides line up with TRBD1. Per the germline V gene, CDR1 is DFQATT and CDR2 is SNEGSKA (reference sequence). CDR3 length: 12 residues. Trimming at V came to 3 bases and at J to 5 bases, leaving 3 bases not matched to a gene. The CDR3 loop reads CSARTGLETQYF. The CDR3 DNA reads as TGCAGTGCTAGGACAGGGCTGGAGACCCAGTACTTC.

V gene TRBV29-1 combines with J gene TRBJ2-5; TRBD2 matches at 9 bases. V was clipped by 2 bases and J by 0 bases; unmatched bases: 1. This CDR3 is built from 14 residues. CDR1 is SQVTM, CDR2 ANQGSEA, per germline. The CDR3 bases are TGCAGCGTTGAACTAGCGGGACACCAAGAGACCCAGTACTTC. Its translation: CSVELAGHQETQYF. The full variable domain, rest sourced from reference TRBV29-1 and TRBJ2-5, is SAVISQKPSRDICQRGTSLTIQCQVDSQVTMMFWYRQQPGQSLTLIATANQGSEATYESGFVIDKFPISRPNLTFSTLTVSNMSPEDSSIYLCSVELAGHQETQYFGPGTRLLVL.

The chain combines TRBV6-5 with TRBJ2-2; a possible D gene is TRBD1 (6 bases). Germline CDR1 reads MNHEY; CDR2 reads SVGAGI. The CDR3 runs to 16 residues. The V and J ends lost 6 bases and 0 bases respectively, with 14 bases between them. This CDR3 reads CASSYDRPANTGELFF. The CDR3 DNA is TGTGCCAGCAGCTATGACAGGCCAGCGAACACCGGGGAGCTGTTTTTT.

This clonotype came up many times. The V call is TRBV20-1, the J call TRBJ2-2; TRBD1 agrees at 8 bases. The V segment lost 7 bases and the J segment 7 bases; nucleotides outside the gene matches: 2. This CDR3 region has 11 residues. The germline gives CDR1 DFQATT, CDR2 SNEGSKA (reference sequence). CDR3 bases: TGCAGTGTCACAGGGGGCGGGGAGCTGTTTTTT. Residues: CSVTGGGELFF.

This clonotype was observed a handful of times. As DNA, the CDR3 is TGTGCCAGCAGCTCGAGACAGGGGGCAAACGGTCAGCCCCAGCATTTT. It specifies CASSSRQGANGQPQHF. The chain uses TRBV6-1 and TRBJ1-5; 10 bases fit TRBD1. The CDR3 totals 16 residues. From germline, CDR1 is MNHNS and CDR2 SASEGT. J was trimmed by 6 bases and V by 6 bases; bases with no gene match: 11.

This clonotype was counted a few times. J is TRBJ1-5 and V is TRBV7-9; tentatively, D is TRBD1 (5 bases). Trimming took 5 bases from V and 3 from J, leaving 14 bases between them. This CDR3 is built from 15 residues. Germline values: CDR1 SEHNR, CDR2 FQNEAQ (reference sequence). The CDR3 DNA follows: TGTGCCAGCAGCCCCCTCACAGGTCTCAATCAGCCCCAGCATTTT. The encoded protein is CASSPLTGLNQPQHF.

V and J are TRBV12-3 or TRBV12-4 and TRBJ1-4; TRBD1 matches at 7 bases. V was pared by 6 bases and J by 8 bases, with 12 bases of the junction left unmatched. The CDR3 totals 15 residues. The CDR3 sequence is CASSQRQGAFEKLFF. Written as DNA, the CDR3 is TGTGCCAGCAGCCAGAGACAGGGAGCATTCGAAAAACTGTTTTTT.

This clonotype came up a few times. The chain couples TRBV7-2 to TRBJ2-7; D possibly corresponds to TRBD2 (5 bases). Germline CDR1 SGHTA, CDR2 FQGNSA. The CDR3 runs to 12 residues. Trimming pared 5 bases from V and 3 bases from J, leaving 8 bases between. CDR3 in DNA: TGTGCCAGCAGCGAGGACTTCTACGAGCAGTACTTC. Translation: CASSEDFYEQYF.